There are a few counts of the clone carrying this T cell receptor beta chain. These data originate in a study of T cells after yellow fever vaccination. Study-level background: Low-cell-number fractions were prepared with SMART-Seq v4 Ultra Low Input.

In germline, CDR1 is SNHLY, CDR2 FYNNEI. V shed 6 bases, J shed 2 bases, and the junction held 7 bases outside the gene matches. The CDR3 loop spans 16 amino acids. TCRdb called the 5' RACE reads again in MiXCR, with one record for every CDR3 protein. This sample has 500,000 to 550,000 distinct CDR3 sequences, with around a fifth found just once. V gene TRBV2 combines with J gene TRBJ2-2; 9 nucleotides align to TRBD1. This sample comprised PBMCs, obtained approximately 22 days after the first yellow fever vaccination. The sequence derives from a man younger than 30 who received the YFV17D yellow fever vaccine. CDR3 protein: CASSAYRGRNTGELFF. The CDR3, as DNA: TGTGCCAGCAGCGCGTACAGGGGGCGAAACACCGGGGAGCTGTTTTTT.